Listed below are T cell receptor beta chains from one sample, sequenced in a study of blood T cell repertoires in COVID-19. The protocol was immunoSEQ multiplex PCR, while the TCRdb copy is restricted to in-frame clones and leaves out a portion. The sample lists over 200,000 clones, about 80% occurring once. The specimen was PBMCs or T cells enriched from blood (not recorded which). The receptors were gathered from a man aged 40-49 years who had recovered from COVID-19. The conserved cysteine and the conserved F or W are not part of the CDR3 here. Each record gives: J gene, V gene, D gene, CDR3 protein. A D gene is named only where the DNA matches it firmly.

J gene: TRBJ2-7
V gene: TRBV28
D gene: -
CDR3 protein: ASSWTAYEQY

J gene: TRBJ2-7
V gene: TRBV30
D gene: TRBD1
CDR3 protein: AWNRQGSYEQY

J gene: TRBJ1-1
V gene: TRBV6-5
D gene: TRBD1
CDR3 protein: ASSSSGTGVF

J gene: TRBJ2-7
V gene: TRBV5-1
D gene: TRBD1
CDR3 protein: ASSVTGTGSYEQY

J gene: TRBJ2-7
V gene: TRBV25-1
D gene: -
CDR3 protein: ASKFEGLTYEQY

J gene: TRBJ1-1
V gene: TRBV25-1
D gene: TRBD1
CDR3 protein: ASRGQGNTEAF

J gene: TRBJ2-2
V gene: TRBV7-3
D gene: TRBD1
CDR3 protein: ASSLLGTDIGELF

J gene: TRBJ2-1
V gene: TRBV29-1
D gene: TRBD1
CDR3 protein: SADRGAYNEQF

J gene: TRBJ1-2
V gene: TRBV28
D gene: TRBD1
CDR3 protein: ASSVQGAHGYT

J gene: TRBJ1-1
V gene: TRBV18
D gene: -
CDR3 protein: ASSPPGSGRNTEAF

J gene: TRBJ1-2
V gene: TRBV6-5
D gene: -
CDR3 protein: ASSIGHGTPYGYT

J gene: TRBJ2-5
V gene: TRBV9
D gene: TRBD1
CDR3 protein: ASSARGQETQY

J gene: TRBJ1-5
V gene: TRBV2
D gene: -
CDR3 protein: ASQFESNQPQH

J gene: TRBJ1-2
V gene: TRBV6-6
D gene: TRBD1
CDR3 protein: ASYELGTGINGYT

J gene: TRBJ1-5
V gene: TRBV9
D gene: TRBD1
CDR3 protein: ASSVAGTGYGQPQH

J gene: TRBJ2-7
V gene: TRBV7-6
D gene: TRBD2
CDR3 protein: ASSSELGLAEPYEQY

J gene: TRBJ2-2
V gene: TRBV29-1
D gene: -
CDR3 protein: SVIGAGNTGELF

J gene: TRBJ1-1
V gene: TRBV4-2
D gene: TRBD1
CDR3 protein: ASSQTDRGRFPEAF

J gene: TRBJ2-3
V gene: TRBV7-3
D gene: -
CDR3 protein: ASSDRGAGVGDTQY

J gene: TRBJ2-5
V gene: TRBV7-6
D gene: -
CDR3 protein: ASSLTRAGETQY

J gene: TRBJ2-2
V gene: TRBV27
D gene: TRBD2
CDR3 protein: ASSTLGAAGGGELF

J gene: TRBJ1-2
V gene: TRBV3-1/TRBV3-2
D gene: -
CDR3 protein: ASSQQDRFYGYT

J gene: TRBJ2-1
V gene: TRBV28
D gene: TRBD1
CDR3 protein: ASGGQGYNEQF

J gene: TRBJ2-3
V gene: TRBV18
D gene: TRBD1
CDR3 protein: ASSPPVAGGDTDTQY

J gene: TRBJ2-5
V gene: TRBV6-5
D gene: TRBD2
CDR3 protein: ASSYWAGGSPETQY

J gene: TRBJ1-2
V gene: TRBV6-1
D gene: -
CDR3 protein: ASSEAGGPYGYT

J gene: TRBJ1-5
V gene: TRBV2
D gene: TRBD1
CDR3 protein: ASSGTGVSNQPQH

J gene: TRBJ2-2
V gene: TRBV2
D gene: -
CDR3 protein: ASISGRYTGELF

J gene: TRBJ1-1
V gene: TRBV2
D gene: -
CDR3 protein: ASSEFREVAEAF

J gene: TRBJ1-2
V gene: TRBV11-3
D gene: -
CDR3 protein: ASSPPGPAANYGYT

J gene: TRBJ1-5
V gene: TRBV7-2
D gene: TRBD1
CDR3 protein: ASSSPDRGDGNQPQH

J gene: TRBJ2-2
V gene: TRBV7-7
D gene: TRBD2
CDR3 protein: ASSLVAGGPGELF

J gene: TRBJ2-7
V gene: TRBV5-5
D gene: TRBD1
CDR3 protein: ASGWGQGSHEQY

J gene: TRBJ2-2
V gene: TRBV9
D gene: TRBD2
CDR3 protein: ASSPRSGGGTGELF

J gene: TRBJ2-1
V gene: TRBV7-8
D gene: TRBD2
CDR3 protein: ASVLGGAGYNEQF

J gene: TRBJ2-4
V gene: TRBV7-2
D gene: -
CDR3 protein: ASSSPWVAENIQY

J gene: TRBJ1-2
V gene: TRBV14
D gene: TRBD1
CDR3 protein: ASSQTGNYGYT

J gene: TRBJ1-5
V gene: TRBV28
D gene: -
CDR3 protein: ASSLDRTQPQH

J gene: TRBJ2-5
V gene: TRBV2
D gene: TRBD2
CDR3 protein: ASRGASGSGETQY

J gene: TRBJ2-3
V gene: TRBV12-3/TRBV12-4
D gene: -
CDR3 protein: ASRLDGALAQY

J gene: TRBJ2-7
V gene: TRBV24-1
D gene: -
CDR3 protein: ATSDERRAHEQY

J gene: TRBJ2-5
V gene: TRBV5-1
D gene: -
CDR3 protein: ASSLEAIGVETQY

J gene: TRBJ1-1
V gene: TRBV5-4
D gene: TRBD1
CDR3 protein: ASSLPGQGGTEAF

J gene: TRBJ1-6
V gene: TRBV9
D gene: -
CDR3 protein: ASSPYQGGTNNSPLH

J gene: TRBJ2-3
V gene: TRBV14
D gene: TRBD2
CDR3 protein: ASSQNSGSGTDTQY